These 9 T cell receptor beta chains were all obtained from the same sample, sequenced in a study of tumor T cells in aggressive B-cell lymphoma. The assay was immunoSEQ multiplex PCR, and TCRdb's table has in-frame clones only and misses some. There are approximately 11,000 clones in the sample; approximately 89% occur only once, and roughly 2% lies in the top ten. What was sequenced was tumor tissue. The receptors here all came from an adult with diffuse large B cell lymphoma.

This clone came up a few times. V usage is TRBV6-5 and J usage is TRBJ1-5; 9 bases are a match to TRBD1. V shed 10 bases and J 7 bases; nucleotides not matched to a gene: 5. The CDR3 has 12 amino acids. CDR1 is MNHEY, CDR2 SVGAGI, per germline. For the CDR3, the DNA is TGTGCCACGGGGACAGGGCGACAGCCCCAGCATTTT. This translates into CATGTGRQPQHF.

V and J are TRBV28 and TRBJ1-4; tentatively, D is TRBD1 (6 bases). The ends were cut back, 11 bases at V and 5 bases at J, with 12 bases in the middle. Germline V gives CDR1 MDHEN, CDR2 SYDVKM. The CDR3 runs to 12 residues. This chain's CDR3 is CAARTVNEKLFF. The CDR3 DNA is TGTGCCGCAAGGACAGTCAATGAAAAACTGTTTTTT.

The chain recombines TRBV6-6 with TRBJ2-3, with 7 bases that match TRBD2. The CDR3 spans 13 residues. The V segment lost 6 bases and the J segment 4 bases; nucleotides outside the gene matches: 4. Per germline, CDR1 MNHNY and CDR2 SVGAGI (reference sequence). DNA for the CDR3: TGTGCCAGCAGGCGTGGGGGGGCAGATACGCAGTATTTT. It yields the protein CASRRGGADTQYF.

The genes are TRBV19 and TRBJ1-4; D is undetermined. In germline, CDR1 is LNHDA, CDR2 SQIVND (reference sequence). V lost 5 bases, J lost 5 bases, and 15 bases lay in between. There are 15 residues in the CDR3. This CDR3 reads CASSPPGGGNEKLFF. DNA of the CDR3: TGTGCCAGTAGTCCTCCCGGTGGCGGGAATGAAAAACTGTTTTTT.

This chain uses TRBV6-1 with TRBJ2-7, with 10 bases lining up with TRBD2. This CDR3 has 14 residues. Germline V gives CDR1 MNHNS, CDR2 SASEGT. The V gene end was trimmed by 6 bases and the J gene end by 4 bases; junction bases not matched to a gene: 6. CDR3 DNA sequence: TGTGCCAGCAGCGAGCGGGAGGGGTTATACGAGCAGTACTTC. Amino acid sequence: CASSEREGLYEQYF.

This clone has only a few counts. The rearrangement joins TRBV5-1 to TRBJ1-4; D possibly corresponds to TRBD1 (6 bases). Germline V gene sequence: CDR1 SGHRS, CDR2 YFSETQ. V gave up 4 bases and J gave up 4 bases, with 11 bases separating them. The CDR3 length is 14 residues. The CDR3 spells CASSPGQHNEKLFF. CDR3 bases: TGCGCCAGCAGCCCCGGACAGCATAATGAAAAACTGTTTTTT. Full variable domain (outside the CDR3, taken from reference TRBV5-1 and TRBJ1-4): KAGVTQTPRYLIKTRGQQVTLSCSPISGHRSVSWYQQTPGQGLQFLFEYFSETQRNKGNFPGRFSGRQFSNSRSEMNVSTLELGDSALYLCASSPGQHNEKLFFGSGTQLSVL.

J is TRBJ2-7 and V is TRBV19, with TRBD2 matching over 7 bases. The CDR3 length is 15 residues. Looked up from germline, CDR1 is LNHDA and CDR2 is SQIVND (reference sequence). The junction had 7 bases not matched to a gene; V was cut back by 2 bases and J by 3 bases. CDR3 protein: CASSISTGGHYEQYF. The CDR3, as DNA: TGTGCCAGTAGTATATCGACGGGAGGCCACTACGAGCAGTACTTC.

V gene TRBV6-6 combines with J gene TRBJ2-7; no clear D. Looked up from germline, CDR1 is MNHNY and CDR2 is SVGAGI (reference sequence). V dropped 6 bases and J dropped 2 bases, with 8 bases sitting between them. CDR3 length equals 12 residues. CDR3 DNA: TGTGCCAGCAGCCCTACCCCCTACGAGCAGTACTTC. Protein sequence: CASSPTPYEQYF.

The chain employs TRBV19 and TRBJ2-3, with 9 nucleotides matching TRBD2. V shed 5 bases and J 0 bases; nucleotides not matched to a gene: 12. Germline assignment: CDR1 LNHDA and CDR2 SQIVND (reference sequence). The CDR3 is 18 residues long. This CDR3 reads CASSLLAGSMTSTDTQYF. The CDR3 nucleotides read TGTGCCAGTAGTTTGCTAGCGGGATCTATGACTAGCACAGATACGCAGTATTTT. Full variable domain (outside the CDR3, taken from reference TRBV19 and TRBJ2-3): DGGITQSPKYLFRKEGQNVTLSCEQNLNHDAMYWYRQDPGQGLRLIYYSQIVNDFQKGDIAEGYSVSREKKESFPLTVTSAQKNPTAFYLCASSLLAGSMTSTDTQYFGPGTRLTVL.